This TCR beta chain is from a study of CD8 T cells in ankylosing spondylitis. Comment on this clonotype: Its antigen is not identified.

Findings and limits, study-wide: Blood from ankylosing spondylitis patients appeared to carry a characteristic eight-variant TCR beta motif.

V dropped 7 bases and J dropped 3 bases, with 13 bases sitting between them. This CDR3 is built from 13 residues. Germline loops: CDR1 MNHEY, CDR2 SMNVEV (reference sequence). TCRdb re-called the 5' RACE reads through MiXCR, storing one row per CDR3 protein. The sample holds 250,000 or so distinct CDR3 sequences, 18% seen once. The sequenced sample consisted of blood, either unsorted or a sorted T cell fraction (not recorded which). The sequence was obtained from a male donor with ankylosing spondylitis or in good health (not recorded which). The chain joins TRBV27 to TRBJ2-7; D ambiguous. CDR3 amino acids: CASKGQDDYEQYF. The CDR3 coding sequence is TGTGCCAGCAAAGGGCAGGATGACTACGAGCAGTACTTC.